These 17 T cell receptor beta chains were all obtained from the same sample, sequenced in a study of post-analysis software for immune sequencing data. Findings and caveats of the study: Controls showed lower frequencies than patients for a few TRBV segments, and TRBV5-6, TRBV5-1 and TRBV20-1 were among these.

These TCRs are of unknown antigen specificity. Incorporated into the TCR beta cDNA libraries were unique molecular identifiers, which served to reduce PCR and sequencing biases. A single record per CDR3 protein comes from TCRdb applying MiXCR to the PCR reads. The sample lists some 690,000 distinct CDR3 sequences, 25% to 30% seen once, with roughly 0.54% in the top ten. The sequenced sample was blood. These TCRs come from a girl aged 5 to 17 with multiple sclerosis.

This chain joins TRBV20-1 and TRBJ1-5; D may be TRBD1 (5 bases). Looked up from germline, CDR1 is DFQATT and CDR2 is SNEGSKA (reference sequence). This CDR3 contains 13 residues. The V end lost 5 bases, the J end lost 6 bases, and 14 bases lay between the germline ends. The CDR3 region is CSAQGARGQPQHF. In DNA, the CDR3 is TGCAGTGCTCAAGGGGCCCGAGGTCAGCCCCAGCATTTT.

The chain links TRBV4-3 to TRBJ2-3, with unresolved D. Germline V gene data show CDR1 as LGHNA and CDR2 as YSLEER. This CDR3 spans 13 amino acids. V was pared by 2 bases and J by 4 bases, with 7 bases between. The CDR3 reads CASSQQLPDTQYF. In nucleotides, the CDR3 is TGCGCCAGCAGCCAACAGCTCCCAGATACGCAGTATTTT.

V gene TRBV20-1 combines with J gene TRBJ2-5; a weak D match, TRBD2 (6 bases). This CDR3 spans 15 amino acids. Germline assignment: CDR1 DFQATT and CDR2 SNEGSKA (reference sequence). With 4 bases removed from V and 5 bases from J, the gap between germline ends came to 20 bases. The CDR3: CSANPLATLGETQYF. CDR3 bases: TGCAGTGCTAATCCACTAGCTACCCTCGGGGAGACCCAGTACTTC.

This clonotype was counted a single time. The J gene is TRBJ2-4, the V gene TRBV20-1, with 12 bases lining up with TRBD1. The J call may not be correct, given that the DNA end is closer to TRBJ2-7. The CDR3 has 15 residues. Germline V gives CDR1 DFQATT, CDR2 SNEGSKA (reference sequence). CDR3 nucleotides: TGCAGTGCTAGAGGGAGCGGGACAGGGGGCTCCGAGCAGTACTTC. Protein: CSARGSGTGGSEQYF.

The V and J genes are TRBV6-5 and TRBJ2-7, with 8 bases lining up with TRBD2. The germline V gene encodes CDR1 MNHEY and CDR2 SVGAGI. There are 15 residues in the CDR3. Unmatched junction bases numbered 4, after V lost 3 bases and J lost 0 bases. This CDR3 reads CASSYRGLGSYEQYF. DNA for the CDR3: TGTGCCAGCAGTTATCGGGGACTAGGCTCCTACGAGCAGTACTTC.

The chain recombines TRBV29-1 with TRBJ1-1; D remains ambiguous. Germline V gene data show CDR1 as SQVTM and CDR2 as ANQGSEA. The CDR3 is 11 amino acids. The V end lost 0 bases, the J end lost 6 bases, and 5 bases lay between the germline ends. The CDR3 is CSVEERPEAFF. Written as DNA, the CDR3 is TGCAGCGTTGAAGAGCGGCCTGAAGCTTTCTTT.

This clonotype was seen a few times. The chain links TRBV12-3 or TRBV12-4 to TRBJ1-2; TRBD1 is a possible D gene (6 bases). Trimming stripped 1 base from V and 6 bases from J, with 12 bases between. This CDR3 region has 14 residues. CDR3 region: CASSLERQANGYTF. CDR3 nucleotides: TGTGCCAGCAGTTTAGAACGACAGGCTAATGGCTACACCTTC.

The chain carries TRBV29-1 and TRBJ1-1; D gene unclear. CDR1 and CDR2 from the germline V gene are SQVTM and ANQGSEA. The CDR3 is made up of 13 amino acids. The V and J ends lost 1 base and 1 base respectively, with 7 bases between them. The CDR3 region is CSVEATQNTEAFF. CDR3 bases: TGCAGCGTTGAAGCTACGCAGAACACTGAAGCTTTCTTT. Together with reference TRBV29-1 and TRBJ1-1, the CDR3 gives the full variable domain: SAVISQKPSRDICQRGTSLTIQCQVDSQVTMMFWYRQQPGQSLTLIATANQGSEATYESGFVIDKFPISRPNLTFSTLTVSNMSPEDSSIYLCSVEATQNTEAFFGQGTRLTVV.

The chain uses TRBV20-1 and TRBJ1-1; D is possibly TRBD1 (6 bases). CDR1 is DFQATT and CDR2 is SNEGSKA in the germline V gene (reference sequence). Trimming stripped 0 bases from V and 5 bases from J, with 10 bases between. The CDR3 length is 13 residues. The DNA for the CDR3 is TGCAGTGCTAGAGAACAGGGTGGGACTGAAGCTTTCTTT. It encodes CSAREQGGTEAFF.

This chain connects TRBV20-1 to TRBJ2-7, with TRBD1 identical over 9 bases. Germline CDR1 and CDR2: DFQATT and SNEGSKA (reference sequence). V gave up 4 bases and J gave up 5 bases; unmatched junction bases: 15. This CDR3 region has 16 residues. CDR3 nucleotide sequence: TGCAGTGCTAAGAAACCCGGGACAGGGATATCCCACGAGCAGTACTTC. Protein: CSAKKPGTGISHEQYF.

This clonotype has only a few counts. The J gene is TRBJ2-3, the V gene TRBV2; D ambiguous. CDR3 length: 13 residues. Trimming took 2 bases from V and 4 from J, leaving 7 bases between them. The germline gives CDR1 SNHLY, CDR2 FYNNEI. CDR3 loop: CASSERNADTQYF. CDR3 nucleotides: TGTGCCAGCAGTGAACGAAACGCAGATACGCAGTATTTT. The whole variable domain, remainder taken from reference TRBV2 and TRBJ2-3, is EPEVTQTPSHQVTQMGQEVILRCVPISNHLYFYWYRQILGQKVEFLVSFYNNEISEKSEIFDDQFSVERPDGSNFTLKIRSTKLEDSAMYFCASSERNADTQYFGPGTRLTVL.

This clonotype was detected a few times. The rearrangement uses TRBV4-3 and TRBJ2-1; 12 bases map to TRBD2. The CDR3 loop spans 19 amino acids. J was trimmed by 9 bases and V by 2 bases; bases with no gene match: 17. In germline, CDR1 is LGHNA, CDR2 YSLEER. In DNA, the CDR3 is TGCGCCAGCAGCCAACCCCCGAGGCCCGCTAGCGGGAGGGCCGCTGAGCAGTTCTTC. It yields the protein CASSQPPRPASGRAAEQFF.

The rearrangement uses TRBV20-1 and TRBJ1-2, with D perhaps matching TRBD1 (5 bases). CDR3 length: 15 amino acids. CDR1 is DFQATT, CDR2 SNEGSKA, per germline (reference sequence). The ends were cut back, 4 bases at V and 8 bases at J, with 23 bases in the middle. The CDR3 region is CSAIGTQDWMGGYTF. In DNA form, the CDR3 reads TGCAGTGCTATTGGGACCCAGGACTGGATGGGGGGCTACACCTTC.

V and J are TRBV11-2 and TRBJ2-3, with 7 nucleotides matching TRBD1. From germline, CDR1 is SGHAT and CDR2 FQNNGV. J gave up 4 bases and V 2 bases, and 9 bases lay outside the gene matches. This CDR3 comprises 16 residues. Here the CDR3 DNA reads TGTGCCAGCAGCTTATACGGACTCCAGGGGGCAGATACGCAGTATTTT. The encoded protein is CASSLYGLQGADTQYF.

The V and J genes are TRBV6-1 and TRBJ1-5; perhaps TRBD1 as D (6 bases). The CDR3 runs 16 residues. Germline CDR1 MNHNS, CDR2 SASEGT. Trimming took off 3 bases at V and 2 bases at J, with 14 bases between the two ends. The CDR3 loop is CASSEVWGGGNQPQHF. CDR3 coding DNA: TGTGCCAGCAGTGAGGTGTGGGGGGGCGGCAATCAGCCCCAGCATTTT.

V gene TRBV15 combines with J gene TRBJ2-7; 10 nucleotides agree with TRBD2. The J call may be mistaken, given a closer DNA end match to TRBJ2-5. Germline V gene lookup returns CDR1 LNHNV and CDR2 YYDKDF (reference sequence). This CDR3 is 16 amino acids long. The CDR3 loop reads CATSSGTSGNLETQYF. The CDR3 nucleotides read TGTGCCACCAGCAGCGGAACTAGCGGGAATTTAGAGACCCAGTACTTC.

This CDR3 is CASSCGLAAYEQYF. In DNA form, the CDR3 reads TGTGCCAGCAGCTGCGGGCTAGCGGCCTACGAGCAGTACTTC. The J gene is TRBJ2-7, the V gene TRBV7-9; 7 nucleotides line up with TRBD2. The length of the CDR3 is 14 residues. Germline V gene sequence: CDR1 SEHNR, CDR2 FQNEAQ (reference sequence). V dropped 4 bases and J dropped 2; count of bases not matched to a gene: 5.